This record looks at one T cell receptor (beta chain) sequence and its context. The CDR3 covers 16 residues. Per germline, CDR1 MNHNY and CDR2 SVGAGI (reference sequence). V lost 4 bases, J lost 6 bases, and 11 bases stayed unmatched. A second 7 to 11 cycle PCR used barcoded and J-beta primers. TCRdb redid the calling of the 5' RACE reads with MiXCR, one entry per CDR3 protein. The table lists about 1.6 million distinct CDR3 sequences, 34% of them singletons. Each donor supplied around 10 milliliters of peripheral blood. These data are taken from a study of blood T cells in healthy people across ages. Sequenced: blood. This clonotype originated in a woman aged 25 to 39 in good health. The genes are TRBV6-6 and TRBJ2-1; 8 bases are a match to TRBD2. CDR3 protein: CASSWAGSGVGNEQFF. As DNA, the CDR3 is TGTGCCAGCAGTTGGGCGGGTAGCGGGGTAGGCAATGAGCAGTTCTTC.